The 13 T cell receptor beta chains reported below all come from one sample, sequenced in a study of T cell clonality in common variable immunodeficiency. The protocol was immunoSEQ multiplex PCR, while the TCRdb copy is restricted to in-frame clones and leaves out a portion. This repertoire holds 57,000 or so clones, and none appear only once. Sequenced: peripheral blood mononuclear cells. These receptors were collected from a person aged 18 to 70 in good health.

This clone has at least ten counts. The sequenced fragment ends 3 residues before the CDR3 boundary, so the rest is inferred from the germline J gene. The rearrangement uses TRBV2 and TRBJ1-4; 8 bases line up with TRBD1. This CDR3 has 16 residues. CDR1 and CDR2 from the germline V gene are SNHLY and FYNNEI. V shed 5 bases and J 4 bases; nucleotides not matched to a gene: 9. The CDR3 region is CASSRQGRYGNEKLFF. Partial CDR3 DNA: TGTGCCAGCAGTCGACAGGGGCGGTACGGTAATGAAAAA.

There are many counts of this clone. CDR3 DNA, as far as it was read: TGCGCCAGCAGCTCGCAGGGGACAGGGGGTTATGGC. Translation: CASSSQGTGGYG. The full CDR3 sequence reads CASSSQGTGGYGYTF. The V and J genes are TRBV5-1 and TRBJ1-2; the match to TRBD1 covers 11 bases. The CDR3 extends 3 residues past the end of the read, so its final part is completed from the germline J gene. CDR3 length: 15 residues. The germline V gene has CDR1 SGHRS and CDR2 YFSETQ. Trimming removed 3 bases from V and 5 bases from J; junction bases left unmatched: 6.

In its sample, this clone was seen many times. Sequencing ends 3 residues short of the CDR3 end; the germline J gene provides the rest. This rearrangement joins TRBV19 to TRBJ2-5; 7 nucleotides agree with TRBD1. This CDR3 has 15 amino acids. Germline CDR1 LNHDA, CDR2 SQIVND (reference sequence). J lost 5 bases, V lost 5 bases, and 11 bases had no gene match. This chain's CDR3 is CASSPQGITGETQYF. CDR3 bases read: TGTGCCAGTAGTCCACAGGGGATAACGGGTGAGACC. The variable domain in full, with the rest retrieved from reference TRBV19 and TRBJ2-5, is DGGITQSPKYLFRKEGQNVTLSCEQNLNHDAMYWYRQDPGQGLRLIYYSQIVNDFQKGDIAEGYSVSREKKESFPLTVTSAQKNPTAFYLCASSPQGITGETQYFGPGTRLLVL.

This clone was seen ten or more times. Read data end 3 residues before the CDR3 end; the end is taken from the germline J gene. V gene TRBV2 combines with J gene TRBJ2-2; 7 bases are shared with TRBD1. With V trimmed by 6 bases and J by 2 bases, 15 bases remained unmatched. The CDR3 totals 18 residues. The germline V gene has CDR1 SNHLY and CDR2 FYNNEI. The covered CDR3 bases are TGTGCCAGCAGCGGAATACGGGGACAGTTGAGAAACACCGGGGAG. It yields the protein CASSGIRGQLRNTGE. The whole CDR3 protein reads CASSGIRGQLRNTGELFF. The complete variable domain, with remaining parts taken from reference TRBV2 and TRBJ2-2, reads EPEVTQTPSHQVTQMGQEVILRCVPISNHLYFYWYRQILGQKVEFLVSFYNNEISEKSEIFDDQFSVERPDGSNFTLKIRSTKLEDSAMYFCASSGIRGQLRNTGELFFGEGSRLTVL.

Many counts were recorded for this clone. The read halts 3 residues ahead of the CDR3 end, with the missing end drawn from the germline J gene. The V call is TRBV6-1, the J call TRBJ2-7; no definite D call. Germline-derived CDR1 and CDR2 are MNHNS and SASEGT. CDR3 size: 14 residues. Trimming stripped 3 bases from V and 0 bases from J, with 9 bases between. Partial CDR3 DNA: TGTGCCAGCAGTGACCAACAGAACTCCTACGAG. It codes for CASSDQQNSYE. The complete CDR3 protein is CASSDQQNSYEQYF.

This clone appeared many times. Read coverage stops 3 residues before the CDR3 terminus; the germline J gene supplies the remainder. The chain combines TRBV20-1 with TRBJ2-1; maybe TRBD2 (5 bases). The V gene's germline CDR1 is DFQATT and CDR2 SNEGSKA (reference sequence). The CDR3 consists of 11 residues. The V and J ends lost 1 base and 8 bases respectively, with 6 bases between them. CDR3 sequence: CSARARDEQFF. CDR3 DNA, as far as it was read: TGCAGTGCTAGAGCGCGGGATGAG.

This clone was detected ten times or more. The read halts 3 residues ahead of the CDR3 end, with the missing end drawn from the germline J gene. The chain joins TRBV19 to TRBJ2-5; 9 bases align to TRBD1. In germline, CDR1 is LNHDA, CDR2 SQIVND (reference sequence). After removal of 4 bases from V and 2 bases from J, the junction contained 5 bases not matched to a gene. This CDR3 region has 15 residues. CDR3 sequence reads: CASSTTGGRQETQYF. CDR3 DNA (partial): TGTGCCAGTAGTACTACAGGGGGCCGGCAAGAGACC.

This clone was seen many times. Partial CDR3 DNA: TGTGCCAGTAGTAGCCCCGCAGGGGACGCAAATGAAAAA. It encodes CASSSPAGDANEK. The entire CDR3 protein is CASSSPAGDANEKLFF. The chain has TRBV19 and TRBJ1-4; perhaps TRBD1 as D (6 bases). The sequence runs out 3 residues before the end of the CDR3; the remainder is reconstructed from the germline J gene. The CDR3 has 16 residues. The V end lost 4 bases, the J end lost 5 bases, and 17 bases lay between the germline ends. Per germline, CDR1 LNHDA and CDR2 SQIVND (reference sequence).

This clone was observed at least ten times. The read finishes 3 residues shy of the CDR3 end, and the germline J gene is used to complete it. V usage is TRBV6-4 and J usage is TRBJ2-1; D unclear. Trimming took off 5 bases at V and 0 bases at J, with 11 bases between the two ends. Germline V lookup: CDR1 MRHNA, CDR2 SNTAGT. There are 15 residues in the CDR3. The CDR3 here is CASSYDSSSYNEQFF. Incomplete CDR3 DNA: TGTGCCAGCAGTTATGACTCGAGCTCCTACAATGAG.

This clone was seen a few times. The sequenced fragment ends 3 residues before the CDR3 boundary, so the rest is inferred from the germline J gene. The chain uses TRBV5-1 and TRBJ2-1; TRBD1 matches at 9 bases. The CDR3 sequence is 15 residues long. CDR1 is SGHRS, CDR2 YFSETQ, per germline. V dropped 4 bases and J dropped 2; count of bases not matched to a gene: 4. The sequenced CDR3 bases are TGCGCCAGCAGCCGAACAGGGGGCGCCTACAATGAG. Translated: CASSRTGGAYNE. The full CDR3 protein reads CASSRTGGAYNEQFF. Looking up the rest from reference TRBV5-1 and TRBJ2-1 gives the full variable domain: KAGVTQTPRYLIKTRGQQVTLSCSPISGHRSVSWYQQTPGQGLQFLFEYFSETQRNKGNFPGRFSGRQFSNSRSEMNVSTLELGDSALYLCASSRTGGAYNEQFFGPGTRLTVL.

This clone was observed a few times. The CDR3 here is CASSTSGRAINEQFF. The CDR3 bases that were read are TGTGCCAGCAGTACAAGCGGGAGAGCCATCAATGAG. The chain couples TRBV6-2 or TRBV6-3 to TRBJ2-1; 8 nucleotides agree with TRBD2. The sequence runs out 3 residues before the end of the CDR3; the remainder is reconstructed from the germline J gene. From germline, CDR1 is MNHEY and CDR2 SVGEGT. After removal of 5 bases from V and 6 bases from J, the junction contained 9 bases not matched to a gene. This CDR3 spans 15 amino acids.

This clone has at least ten counts. The CDR3 end is not reached by the read, which stops 3 residues before it; the germline J gene fills it in. This chain uses TRBV28 with TRBJ2-3; the match to TRBD2 covers 9 bases. The J segment lost 3 bases and the V segment lost 6 bases, leaving 7 bases of the junction unmatched. Germline V gene data show CDR1 as MDHEN and CDR2 as SYDVKM. The CDR3 runs 15 residues. The CDR3 bases that were read are TGTGCCAGCAGCCCGAGCGGGAGGAAAACAGATACG. Its protein product is CASSPSGRKTDT. In full, the CDR3 is CASSPSGRKTDTQYF.

This clone was observed a handful of times. The CDR3 end is not reached by the read, which stops 3 residues before it; the germline J gene fills it in. The rearrangement joins TRBV20-1 to TRBJ2-1; 9 bases align to TRBD1. This CDR3 comprises 16 residues. Germline loops: CDR1 DFQATT, CDR2 SNEGSKA (reference sequence). The ends lost 0 bases at V and 6 bases at J; junction bases unmatched: 9. The CDR3 loop is CSARDHRTGVCNEQFF. The CDR3 bases that were read are TGCAGTGCTAGAGATCACCGGACAGGGGTCTGCAATGAG.